The T cell receptor (beta chain) under discussion was sequenced for a study of blood T cell repertoires in COVID-19. Using immunoSEQ multiplex PCR, the repertoire was profiled, and TCRdb retains in-frame clones only, with some absent. Among approximately 100,000 clones listed, 65% to 90% were seen once. V shed 0 bases and J shed 0 bases, with 6 bases lying between them. Germline assignment: CDR1 LNHNV and CDR2 YYDKDF (reference sequence). The CDR3 is 15 amino acids. Material: peripheral blood. This rearrangement joins TRBV15 to TRBJ1-3, with D uncertain. The receptor comes from a man between 70 and 80 years old with active or convalescent COVID-19. The CDR3 spells CATSRDRNSGNTIYF. The DNA of the CDR3 is TGTGCCACCAGCAGAGACAGGAACTCTGGAAACACCATATATTTT.